The 31 T cell receptor beta chains below all came from one sample that was sequenced in a study of blood T cell repertoires in COVID-19. TCRdb's copy holds only in-frame clones and misses some; the assay was immunoSEQ multiplex PCR. Among 160,000 or so clones, about four fifths were seen once, and the ten largest hold around 18%. The specimen was PBMCs or T cells enriched from blood (not recorded which). Receptors originate from a man aged 55 to 70 who had recovered from COVID-19.

The V call is TRBV2, the J call TRBJ2-7, with 7 bases lining up with TRBD1. The germline gives CDR1 SNHLY, CDR2 FYNNEI. V dropped 9 bases and J dropped 11; count of bases not matched to a gene: 13. CDR3 size: 12 residues. CDR3 region: CASSQGTHAKYF. DNA of the CDR3: TGTGCCAGTTCACAGGGGACCCACGCTAAGTACTTC.

For the CDR3, the DNA is TGCGCCACTGGTAGTAGCGAGTGGTCCTACGAGCAGTACTTC. This codes for CATGSSEWSYEQYF. This chain uses TRBV10-2 with TRBJ2-7, with D possibly TRBD2 on 5 matching bases. V was pared by 10 bases and J by 1 base, with 17 bases between. This CDR3 is 14 amino acids long. Germline assignment: CDR1 WSHSY and CDR2 SAAADI.

This chain uses TRBV29-1 with TRBJ2-3, with 12 positions matching TRBD1. This CDR3 is built from 19 residues. V lost 4 bases and J lost 3; bases outside the gene matches: 17. From germline, CDR1 is SQVTM and CDR2 ANQGSEA. DNA of the CDR3: TGCAGCGTTGTCTTGTCCTGGGGACAGGGGGCTTTGTGGACAGATACGCAGTATTTT. Translated: CSVVLSWGQGALWTDTQYF.

V gene TRBV2 combines with J gene TRBJ1-1; 7 nucleotides align to TRBD1. J was trimmed by 1 base and V by 10 bases; bases with no gene match: 6. CDR1 and CDR2 (germline): SNHLY, FYNNEI. This CDR3 has 13 residues. CDR3 sequence reads: CATSAGGNTEAFF. In DNA form, the CDR3 reads TGTGCCACCTCAGCAGGGGGGAACACTGAAGCTTTCTTT.

The chain is built from TRBV7-2 and TRBJ2-2, with D tentatively TRBD1 (7 bases). Trimming took off 3 bases at V and 7 bases at J, with 15 bases between the two ends. This CDR3 contains 15 residues. Germline CDR1 reads SGHTA; CDR2 reads FQGNSA. DNA of the CDR3: TGTGCCAGCAGCTTCAGGCAGGGGGGTGGCGGGGAGCTGTTTTTT. This sequence encodes CASSFRQGGGGELFF.

This sequence joins TRBV12-3 or TRBV12-4 and TRBJ2-7; D is uncertain. V was clipped by 6 bases and J by 0 bases, with 9 bases between them. There are 13 residues in the CDR3. Here the CDR3 DNA reads TGTGCCAGCAGCCGAGGTGGCTCCTACGAGCAGTACTTC. Amino acid sequence: CASSRGGSYEQYF.

J is TRBJ1-3 and V is TRBV7-8; TRBD1 matches at 8 bases. CDR3 size: 17 residues. Trimming removed 3 bases from V and 0 bases from J; junction bases left unmatched: 7. In germline, CDR1 is SGHVS, CDR2 FQNEAQ. DNA of the CDR3: TGTGCCAGCAGCTTGAGGGACAGGACGAACTCTGGAAACACCATATATTTT. Protein: CASSLRDRTNSGNTIYF.

This rearrangement joins TRBV7-3 to TRBJ1-6, with D possibly matching TRBD1 (5 bases). Trimming took 3 bases from V and 9 from J, leaving 12 bases between them. There are 14 residues in the CDR3. The V gene's germline CDR1 is SGHTA and CDR2 FQGTGA. The CDR3 sequence: CASSLGGEGSPLHF. The CDR3 DNA sequence: TGTGCCAGCAGCTTGGGGGGTGAGGGTTCACCCCTCCACTTT.

This chain connects TRBV6-6 to TRBJ1-5; TRBD1 might be the D (5 bases). This CDR3 comprises 14 residues. The ends were cut back, 8 bases at V and 5 bases at J, with 16 bases in the middle. The germline CDR1 and CDR2 sequences are MNHNY and SVGAGI (reference sequence). CDR3 DNA: TGTGCCAGCCAGCTGGGGGGGGTGGATCAGCCCCAGCATTTT. Protein: CASQLGGVDQPQHF.

The rearrangement links TRBV3-1 (or the pseudogene TRBV3-2) to TRBJ2-7; the match to TRBD2 covers 11 bases. Looked up from germline, CDR1 is LGHDT and CDR2 is YNNKEL (reference sequence). The CDR3 is made up of 16 amino acids. The V and J ends lost 5 bases and 4 bases, in that order; junction bases with no gene match: 10. Here the CDR3 reads CASSSTSGSILYEQYF. The CDR3, as DNA: TGTGCCAGCAGCTCTACTAGCGGGAGCATATTATACGAGCAGTACTTC.

The chain joins TRBV6-5 to TRBJ2-4; D may be TRBD1 (5 bases). V was clipped by 5 bases and J by 4 bases, with 15 bases between them. Germline assignment: CDR1 MNHEY and CDR2 SVGAGI. The CDR3 contains 15 residues. This chain's CDR3 is CASSPLQDGKNIQYF. The CDR3 region has the DNA TGTGCCAGCAGTCCGCTACAGGATGGGAAAAACATTCAGTACTTC.

The chain employs TRBV5-1 and TRBJ1-5, with D possibly TRBD1 on 5 matching bases. The CDR3 contains 15 residues. Looked up from germline, CDR1 is SGHRS and CDR2 is YFSETQ. The V gene lost 0 bases and the J gene lost 3 bases, with 10 bases spanning the gap. The CDR3 reads CASSLERGPNQPQHF. For the CDR3, the DNA is TGCGCCAGCAGCTTGGAGCGGGGCCCCAATCAGCCCCAGCATTTT.

The CDR3 DNA reads TGTGCCAGCAGTCGTCTCGGGACAGCCGGGGGTGAGCAGTTCTTC. Translating gives CASSRLGTAGGEQFF. The V gene is TRBV3-1 (or the pseudogene TRBV3-2), the J gene TRBJ2-1, with a possible D match to TRBD1 (7 bases). Germline V gives CDR1 LGHDT, CDR2 YNNKEL (reference sequence). This CDR3 has 15 residues. Trimming shortened V by 6 bases and J by 9 bases, and 21 bases separated the two germline ends.

This chain links TRBV7-9 with TRBJ2-1, with a weak D call TRBD1 (6 bases). V was trimmed by 5 bases and J by 3 bases, leaving 14 bases between them. The CDR3 totals 15 residues. Per germline, CDR1 SEHNR and CDR2 FQNEAQ (reference sequence). The CDR3 DNA reads TGTGCCAGCAGCGGCCGGGACACAAACTACAATGAGCAGTTCTTC. Translating gives CASSGRDTNYNEQFF.

The J gene is TRBJ1-1, the V gene TRBV19; possibly TRBD1 for D (5 bases). Per germline, CDR1 LNHDA and CDR2 SQIVND (reference sequence). This CDR3 region has 15 residues. V lost 1 base to trimming and J lost 3 bases, with 12 bases between them. The CDR3 DNA sequence: TGTGCCAGTAGTATAGTGGCAGGGAGGGACACTGAAGCTTTCTTT. It encodes CASSIVAGRDTEAFF.

The chain has TRBV24-1 and TRBJ2-7; TRBD2 might be the D (7 bases). The CDR3 extends over 13 amino acids. Trimming shortened V by 4 bases and J by 6 bases, and 12 bases separated the two germline ends. Germline CDR1 is KGHDR and CDR2 is SFDVKD. DNA of the CDR3: TGTGCCACCAGTGACCTGGGAGGGGGCGAGCAGTACTTC. Protein product: CATSDLGGGEQYF.

The chain employs TRBV19 and TRBJ1-1, with D possibly matching TRBD1 (5 bases). Germline-derived CDR1 and CDR2 are LNHDA and SQIVND (reference sequence). Between the trimmed V and J ends, which lost 3 bases and 2 bases, there was a span of 13 bases. The CDR3 is 15 amino acids. CDR3 protein: CASSMVPQGNTEAFF. CDR3 nucleotides: TGTGCCAGTAGTATGGTCCCTCAGGGTAACACTGAAGCTTTCTTT. Full variable domain (rest looked up from reference TRBV19 and TRBJ1-1): DGGITQSPKYLFRKEGQNVTLSCEQNLNHDAMYWYRQDPGQGLRLIYYSQIVNDFQKGDIAEGYSVSREKKESFPLTVTSAQKNPTAFYLCASSMVPQGNTEAFFGQGTRLTVV.

This chain uses TRBV15 with TRBJ2-7, with no clear D. The CDR3 is 15 amino acids. In germline, CDR1 is LNHNV, CDR2 YYDKDF (reference sequence). V lost 0 bases to trimming and J lost 1 base, with 10 bases between them. The CDR3 bases are TGTGCCACCAGCAGAGACGATGCAGATTCCTACGAGCAGTACTTC. This translates into CATSRDDADSYEQYF.

This clone was counted only a few times. The chain couples TRBV5-1 to TRBJ2-3; D ambiguous. The germline CDR1 and CDR2 sequences are SGHRS and YFSETQ. V shed 0 bases and J shed 4 bases, with 9 bases lying between them. The CDR3 totals 14 residues. The CDR3 sequence is CASSLDTSPDTQYF. In nucleotides, the CDR3 is TGCGCCAGCAGCTTGGACACCTCACCAGATACGCAGTATTTT.

The J gene is TRBJ2-6, the V gene TRBV7-2; no reliable D call. In germline, CDR1 is SGHTA, CDR2 FQGNSA. The CDR3 loop spans 16 amino acids. Trimming pared 4 bases from V and 4 bases from J, leaving 14 bases between. The CDR3 sequence is CASSSQDMAGANVLTF. The CDR3 nucleotides are TGTGCCAGCAGCTCCCAAGACATGGCGGGGGCCAACGTCCTGACTTTC.

V and J are TRBV5-6 and TRBJ2-5, with 13 bases that match TRBD2. The germline V gene has CDR1 SGHDT and CDR2 YYEEEE. Trimming removed 4 bases from V and 5 bases from J; junction bases left unmatched: 8. There are 16 residues in the CDR3. Written as DNA, the CDR3 is TGTGCCAGCAGCCCAACTAGCGGGAGGGCCTTGGAGACCCAGTACTTC. Translating gives CASSPTSGRALETQYF.

The V gene is TRBV7-9, the J gene TRBJ2-7; D remains ambiguous. Trimming cost V 2 bases and J 3 bases, with 8 bases left between them. Germline CDR1 is SEHNR and CDR2 is FQNEAQ (reference sequence). The CDR3 runs 13 residues. CDR3 protein: CASSLISSYEQYF. The CDR3, as DNA: TGTGCCAGCAGCTTAATTAGTAGCTACGAGCAGTACTTC.

This chain uses TRBV19 with TRBJ2-1; 8 nucleotides line up with TRBD2. V dropped 7 bases and J dropped 0; count of bases not matched to a gene: 8. The CDR3 spans 16 residues. Germline lookup yields CDR1 LNHDA and CDR2 SQIVND (reference sequence). This CDR3 reads CASTEGLVGSYNEQFF. CDR3 DNA: TGTGCCAGTACCGAGGGACTAGTGGGCTCCTACAATGAGCAGTTCTTC.

The chain combines TRBV25-1 with TRBJ1-1, with D tentatively TRBD1 (6 bases). The germline CDR1 and CDR2 sequences are MGHDK and SYGVNS. The length of the CDR3 is 14 residues. V dropped 2 bases and J dropped 8 bases, with 15 bases sitting between them. The CDR3 is CASSEQGRGREAFF. DNA for the CDR3: TGTGCCAGCAGTGAACAGGGGCGCGGGAGGGAAGCTTTCTTT.

The chain recombines TRBV18 with TRBJ2-7; D is unclear. V gave up 3 bases and J gave up 3 bases, with 12 bases separating them. The CDR3 is 14 amino acids. Germline V gene data show CDR1 as KGHSH and CDR2 as LQKENI. The CDR3 reads CASSPPRPGYEQYF. In nucleotides, the CDR3 is TGTGCCAGCTCACCTCCCAGGCCCGGCTACGAGCAGTACTTC. The whole variable domain, filled in from reference TRBV18 and TRBJ2-7, reads NAGVMQNPRHLVRRRGQEARLRCSPMKGHSHVYWYRQLPEEGLKFMVYLQKENIIDESGMPKERFSAEFPKEGPSILRIQQVVRGDSAAYFCASSPPRPGYEQYFGPGTRLTVT.

This chain uses TRBV19 with TRBJ1-2; D not certain. The V end lost 5 bases, the J end lost 7 bases, and 8 bases lay between the germline ends. CDR1 and CDR2 (germline): LNHDA, SQIVND (reference sequence). This CDR3 spans 11 amino acids. CDR3 region: CASSLAGGYTF. The CDR3 DNA follows: TGTGCCAGTAGTCTTGCGGGTGGCTACACCTTC.

The genes are TRBV19 and TRBJ2-3; 9 bases match TRBD1. V was pared by 6 bases and J by 0 bases, with 10 bases of the junction left unmatched. Germline loops: CDR1 LNHDA, CDR2 SQIVND (reference sequence). This CDR3 comprises 17 residues. CDR3 loop: CASSLGTGYTSTDTQYF. CDR3 in DNA: TGTGCCAGTAGCCTCGGGACAGGGTATACTAGCACAGATACGCAGTATTTT.

This chain uses TRBV5-4 with TRBJ2-5; 8 bases align to TRBD1. CDR1 is SGHNT and CDR2 is YYREEE in the germline V gene (reference sequence). The ends lost 3 bases at V and 2 bases at J; junction bases unmatched: 3. The CDR3 sequence is 14 residues long. This CDR3 is CASSSDREQETQYF. The DNA of the CDR3 is TGTGCCAGCAGCTCGGACAGGGAACAAGAGACCCAGTACTTC.

This chain connects TRBV15 to TRBJ2-5; D perhaps matches TRBD1 (6 bases). Germline assignment: CDR1 LNHNV and CDR2 YYDKDF (reference sequence). The ends were cut back, 3 bases at V and 5 bases at J, with 19 bases in the middle. CDR3 length: 16 residues. CDR3 DNA: TGTGCCACCAGCAGCAAGACGCCAGGGGAATGGGAGACCCAGTACTTC. It specifies CATSSKTPGEWETQYF.

The chain carries TRBV19 and TRBJ1-6, with D hard to call. The CDR3 runs 13 residues. The germline V and J ends were trimmed by 7 bases and 6 bases, with 10 bases remaining between them. Germline CDR1 and CDR2: LNHDA and SQIVND (reference sequence). The CDR3 spells CASKRQLNSPLHF. CDR3 DNA: TGTGCCAGTAAGAGACAACTTAATTCACCCCTCCACTTT.

The count of this clone is one. The gene calls are TRBV4-1 and TRBJ1-2; possible D gene TRBD1, 5 bases. Trimming left V 0 bases short and J 6 bases short, with 5 bases between. Germline V gene lookup returns CDR1 MGHRA and CDR2 YSYEKL. The CDR3 is 12 residues long. As DNA, the CDR3 is TGCGCCAGCAGCCAAGAAGGGGATGGCTACACCTTC. This translates into CASSQEGDGYTF.